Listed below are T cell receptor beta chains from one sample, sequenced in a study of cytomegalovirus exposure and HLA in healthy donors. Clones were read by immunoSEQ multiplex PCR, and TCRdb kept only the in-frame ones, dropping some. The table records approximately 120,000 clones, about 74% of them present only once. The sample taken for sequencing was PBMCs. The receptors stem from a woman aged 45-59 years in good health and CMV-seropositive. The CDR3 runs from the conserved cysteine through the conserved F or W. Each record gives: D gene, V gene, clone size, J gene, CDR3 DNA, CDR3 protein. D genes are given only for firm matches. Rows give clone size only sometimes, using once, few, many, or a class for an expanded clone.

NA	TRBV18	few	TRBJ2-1	TGTGCCAGCTCACCAACGACGGGGGATATGAATGAGCAGTTCTTC	CASSPTTGDMNEQFF
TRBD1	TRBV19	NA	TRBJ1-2	TGTGCCAGTAGTATAGATGACAGGGGCGTCTATGGCTACACCTTC	CASSIDDRGVYGYTF
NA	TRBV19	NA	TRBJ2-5	TGTGCCAGTCGGAAGGGGGGGGGCCCGGAGACCCAGTACTTC	CASRKGGGPETQYF
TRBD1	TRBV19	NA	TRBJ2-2	TGTGCCAGTAGTACCCGGGACAGGGGGAACACCGGGGAGCTGTTTTTT	CASSTRDRGNTGELFF
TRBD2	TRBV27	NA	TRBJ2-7	TGTGCCACAAAGCGGGGATTCGTTACCTACGAGCAGTACTTC	CATKRGFVTYEQYF
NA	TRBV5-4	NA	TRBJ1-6	TGTGCCAGCACCCCGTATGGCAATTCACCCCTCCACTTT	CASTPYGNSPLHF
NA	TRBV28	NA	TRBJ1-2	TGTGCCAGCATATCTAACTATGGCTACACCTTC	CASISNYGYTF
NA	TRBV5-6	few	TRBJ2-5	TGTGCCAGCAGCCCGATTCCGGGACTCGCGGCCGGGGAGACCCAGTACTTC	CASSPIPGLAAGETQYF
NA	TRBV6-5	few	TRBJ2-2	TGTGCCAGCAGTTACACGCGACAGAACACCGGGGAGCTGTTTTTT	CASSYTRQNTGELFF
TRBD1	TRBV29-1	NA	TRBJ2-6	TGCAGCGTTGGACAGGGAAACTTCGGAGGGGCCAACGTCCTGACTTTC	CSVGQGNFGGANVLTF
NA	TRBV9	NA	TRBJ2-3	TGTGCCAGCAGCGTAACGGGTGACGGCACAGATACGCAGTATTTT	CASSVTGDGTDTQYF
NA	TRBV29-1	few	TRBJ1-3	TGCAGCGTTGAGAGCGGAAACACCATATATTTT	CSVESGNTIYF
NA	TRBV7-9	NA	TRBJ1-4	TGTGCCAGCAGCTTAGTTGGGGGGGAAAAACTGTTTTTT	CASSLVGGEKLFF
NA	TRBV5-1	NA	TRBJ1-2	TGCGCCAGCAGCTTGGCGCGGCAGGGGATCGCTGGCTACACCTTC	CASSLARQGIAGYTF
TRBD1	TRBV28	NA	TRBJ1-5	TGTGCCAGCAGTGCCCCCGGGACAGGGAAGCATTTT	CASSAPGTGKHF
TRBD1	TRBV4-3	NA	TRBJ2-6	TGCGCCAGCAGCCAAGTTAGACAGGGGGTAGCTGGGGCCAACGTCCTGACTTTC	CASSQVRQGVAGANVLTF
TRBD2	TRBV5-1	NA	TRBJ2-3	TGCGCCAGCAAAGGGACTAGCGGCACAGATACGCAGTATTTT	CASKGTSGTDTQYF
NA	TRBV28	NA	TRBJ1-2	TGTGCCAGCAGTACAAACAACTATGGCTACACCTTC	CASSTNNYGYTF
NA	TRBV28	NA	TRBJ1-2	TGTGCCAGCAGTTCAGGGGCCTATGGCTACACCTTC	CASSSGAYGYTF
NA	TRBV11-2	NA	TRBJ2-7	TGTGCCAGCAGCTTAGTCCCGGGACTCCAATACGAGCAGTACTTC	CASSLVPGLQYEQYF
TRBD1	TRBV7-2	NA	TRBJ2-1	TGTGCCAGCAGCTTATCGGGACAGGGTTACAATGAGCAGTTCTTC	CASSLSGQGYNEQFF
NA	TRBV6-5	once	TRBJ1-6	TGTGCCAGCGGGGGCAGGGGCTATTCACCCCTCCACTTT	CASGGRGYSPLHF